These 6 T cell receptor beta chains came from one sample sequenced in a study of control samples from healthy donors and cancer patients (dated by TCRdb to 2018 to 2020). Receptor amplification or capture employed the immunoSEQ multiplex PCR assay. Entries here come from immuneACCESS through TCRdb and include only in-frame sequences with V and J called. Some clones fail to appear in such tables; in the studies checked, an unresolved V gene covers under half of the shortfall, and the cause of the remainder is unknown. For this sample the table gives 120,000 to 150,000 clones, of which roughly nine tenths were detected only once. The ten largest clonotypes hold about 7.6% of the sample. Sequences were obtained from blood. These receptors were obtained from a man aged 18 to 30 in good health.

This sequence joins TRBV12-3 or TRBV12-4 and TRBJ1-6; D is unclear. Trimming cost V 5 bases and J 9 bases, with 11 bases left between them. CDR3 length: 13 residues. The chain's CDR3 is CASSEGAGSPLHF. In DNA, the CDR3 is TGTGCCAGCAGTGAGGGAGCTGGTTCACCCCTCCACTTT.

The rearrangement joins TRBV5-1 to TRBJ2-3; TRBD2 matches at 9 bases. CDR1 and CDR2 from the germline V gene are SGHRS and YFSETQ. The CDR3 totals 16 residues. Unmatched junction bases numbered 6, after V lost 0 bases and J lost 4 bases. The CDR3 sequence: CASSLASGGPPDTQYF. The CDR3 DNA reads TGCGCCAGCAGCTTGGCGAGCGGGGGGCCCCCAGATACGCAGTATTTT.

This rearrangement joins TRBV11-2 to TRBJ1-6, with D possibly being TRBD1 (5 bases). Per germline, CDR1 SGHAT and CDR2 FQNNGV. The CDR3 is made up of 15 amino acids. V was cut by 1 base and J by 7 bases, with 11 bases left in between. CDR3 amino acids: CASSLGNWGNSPLHF. In nucleotides, the CDR3 is TGTGCCAGCAGCTTAGGGAATTGGGGGAATTCACCCCTCCACTTT.

This clone was counted a single time. V usage is TRBV6-2 or TRBV6-3 and J usage is TRBJ2-5, with a possible D match to TRBD1 (6 bases). V was clipped by 5 bases and J by 4 bases, with 8 bases between them. Germline CDR1 MNHEY, CDR2 SVGEGT. This CDR3 has 12 residues. The CDR3 DNA sequence: TGTGCCAGCAGTAACAGGGTAGAGACCCAGTACTTC. Its translation: CASSNRVETQYF.

The CDR3 DNA reads TGTGCCAGCAGCCAAACTCGGGCACTCTCTGGGGCCAACGTCCTGACTTTC. Translation: CASSQTRALSGANVLTF. This sequence joins TRBV7-2 and TRBJ2-6; D remains unclear. V lost 5 bases and J lost 0, with 14 bases in between. The CDR3 loop spans 17 amino acids. Germline loops: CDR1 SGHTA, CDR2 FQGNSA. Full variable domain (missing parts from reference TRBV7-2 and TRBJ2-6): GAGVSQSPSNKVTEKGKDVELRCDPISGHTALYWYRQSLGQGLEFLIYFQGNSAPDKSGLPSDRFSAERTGGSVSTLTIQRTQQEDSAVYLCASSQTRALSGANVLTFGAGSRLTVL.

This chain uses TRBV4-1 with TRBJ2-7; no clear D gene. The CDR3 length is 13 residues. In germline, CDR1 is MGHRA, CDR2 YSYEKL. V lost 1 base, J lost 3 bases, and 7 bases lay in between. The CDR3 loop is CASSQGSNYEQYF. As DNA, the CDR3 is TGCGCCAGCAGCCAAGGGAGCAACTACGAGCAGTACTTC.